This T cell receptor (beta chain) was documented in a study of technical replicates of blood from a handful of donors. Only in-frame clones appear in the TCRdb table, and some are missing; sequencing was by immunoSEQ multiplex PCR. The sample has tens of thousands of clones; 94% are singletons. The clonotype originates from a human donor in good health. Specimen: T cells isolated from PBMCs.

This CDR3 reads CASLGGDRGNNIQYF. The CDR3 nucleotides are TGTGCCAGCCTCGGGGGGGACAGGGGTAATAACATTCAGTACTTC. V and J are TRBV6-6 and TRBJ2-4, with 10 bases that match TRBD1. CDR3 length: 15 amino acids. After removal of 8 bases from V and 7 bases from J, the junction contained 11 bases not matched to a gene. Germline loops: CDR1 MNHNY, CDR2 SVGAGI (reference sequence).